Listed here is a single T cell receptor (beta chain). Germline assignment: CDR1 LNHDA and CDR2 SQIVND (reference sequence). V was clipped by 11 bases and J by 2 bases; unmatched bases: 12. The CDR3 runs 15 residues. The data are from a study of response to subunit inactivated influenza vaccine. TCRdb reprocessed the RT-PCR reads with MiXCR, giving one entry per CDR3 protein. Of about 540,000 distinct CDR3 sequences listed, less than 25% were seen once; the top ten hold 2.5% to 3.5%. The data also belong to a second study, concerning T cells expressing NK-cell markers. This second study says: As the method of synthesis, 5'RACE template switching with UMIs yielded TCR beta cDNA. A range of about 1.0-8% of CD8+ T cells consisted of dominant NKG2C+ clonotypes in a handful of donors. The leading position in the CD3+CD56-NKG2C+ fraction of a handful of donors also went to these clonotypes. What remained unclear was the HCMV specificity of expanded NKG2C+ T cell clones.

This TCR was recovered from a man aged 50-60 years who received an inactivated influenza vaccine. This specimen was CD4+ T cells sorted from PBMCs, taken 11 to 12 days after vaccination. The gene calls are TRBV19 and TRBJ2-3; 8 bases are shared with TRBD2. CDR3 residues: CAASSGPGFTDTQYF. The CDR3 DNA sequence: TGTGCCGCCTCTAGCGGGCCCGGCTTCACAGATACGCAGTATTTT.